Presented here are 5 T cell receptor beta chains from one specimen sequenced in a study of shared clonotypes between healthy human individuals. Assay: immunoSEQ multiplex PCR; the TCRdb copy retains only in-frame clones and omits some. The sample has roughly 2 million clones; around 95% are singletons. Sequencing was done on a sample of naive CD4+ T cells sorted from blood. Indicated subset: CD45RA+ positively selected. These receptors were obtained from a man aged 18 to 30 in good health.

About this clone: The sample carries other DNA sequences with the same CDR3. CDR3 bases: TGTGCCAGCAGCTTAGTAGGCGGGTCCTCCTACAATGAGCAGTTCTTC. Its translation is CASSLVGGSSYNEQFF. The chain links TRBV7-2 to TRBJ2-1, with a weak D call TRBD2 (5 bases). Trimming removed 1 base from V and 0 bases from J, with 10 bases in between. The CDR3 is made up of 16 amino acids. The germline V gene encodes CDR1 SGHTA and CDR2 FQGNSA.

This clone showed up just once. Here the CDR3 reads CASSPPGQGGTTEAFF. CDR3 DNA sequence: TGTGCCAGCAGCCCACCGGGACAGGGGGGAACCACTGAAGCTTTCTTT. The chain combines TRBV9 with TRBJ1-1; 11 bases map to TRBD1. The V gene end was trimmed by 4 bases and the J gene end by 4 bases; junction bases not matched to a gene: 9. The CDR3 is made up of 16 amino acids. CDR1 is SGDLS and CDR2 is YYNGEE in the germline V gene.

This chain uses TRBV10-3 with TRBJ1-5; D not certain. Trimming removed 6 bases at V and 0 bases at J, with 6 bases between. The CDR3 contains 13 residues. Germline V gene data show CDR1 as ENHRY and CDR2 as SYGVKD. CDR3 loop: CAISRVSNQPQHF. The CDR3 DNA follows: TGTGCCATCAGCCGCGTTAGCAATCAGCCCCAGCATTTT.

The rearrangement links TRBV6-5 to TRBJ1-1, with 7 bases fitting TRBD1. J was trimmed by 4 bases and V by 5 bases; bases with no gene match: 7. Germline CDR1 reads MNHEY; CDR2 reads SVGAGI. The CDR3 has 14 amino acids. For the CDR3, the DNA is TGTGCCAGCAGTAACAGGGGTCGGGGCACTGAAGCTTTCTTT. Translation: CASSNRGRGTEAFF.

Comment on this clone: This specimen includes other DNA sequences encoding the same CDR3. This chain links TRBV2 with TRBJ1-6; 9 bases are shared with TRBD1. After removal of 4 bases from V and 7 bases from J, the junction contained 2 bases not matched to a gene. The germline V gene has CDR1 SNHLY and CDR2 FYNNEI. The CDR3 is 14 amino acids. The CDR3 nucleotides are TGTGCCAGCAGTGGACAGGGGGGCAATTCACCCCTCCACTTT. Translated: CASSGQGGNSPLHF.